The source of this T cell receptor (beta chain) is a study of tumor-infiltrating lymphocytes in primary liver carcinoma. As for the study in general: Samples returned roughly 3.5 to 7.5 million productive TCRbeta reads, a yield that was similar across tissue types.

General study findings and limits: Against blood, tumors held a significantly higher top-250-clone fraction (p = 0.039).

The authors made TCR beta cDNA from around 500 ng total RNA with a constant-region primer. Slightly modified ARM-PCR, run as three nested multiplex PCR rounds, produced the TCR beta libraries. TRBV1-TRBV30 forward primers paired with a C-beta reverse primer were used in the first two PCR rounds, which ran approximately 11 cycles each. MiXCR, run by TCRdb on the multiplex PCR reads, gives a single entry per CDR3 protein. The sample has 90,000 to 150,000 distinct CDR3 sequences; approximately 70% are singletons. Regarding this clonotype: Its antigen is as yet unknown. A much larger clone differs by one base, so this may be a read error.

Total RNA and DNA came together from approximately 20-30 mg of bulk tissue without cell sorting. Chronic HBV infection was present, with no prior treatment. V was clipped by 4 bases and J by 6 bases; unmatched bases: 8. Germline CDR1 and CDR2: SQVTM and ANQGSEA. This CDR3 contains 14 residues. The specimen sequenced was liver tumor tissue from sampling region 1. Subset denoted: tumor region T1, superior pole. The sequence came from a woman aged 55-69 years with primary liver carcinoma and hepatitis B virus infection. This chain joins TRBV29-1 and TRBJ2-1; 8 bases are shared with TRBD2. The CDR3: CSVGGREDLNEQFF. CDR3 coding DNA: TGCAGCGTTGGGGGGCGGGAGGACCTCAATGAGCAGTTCTTC.